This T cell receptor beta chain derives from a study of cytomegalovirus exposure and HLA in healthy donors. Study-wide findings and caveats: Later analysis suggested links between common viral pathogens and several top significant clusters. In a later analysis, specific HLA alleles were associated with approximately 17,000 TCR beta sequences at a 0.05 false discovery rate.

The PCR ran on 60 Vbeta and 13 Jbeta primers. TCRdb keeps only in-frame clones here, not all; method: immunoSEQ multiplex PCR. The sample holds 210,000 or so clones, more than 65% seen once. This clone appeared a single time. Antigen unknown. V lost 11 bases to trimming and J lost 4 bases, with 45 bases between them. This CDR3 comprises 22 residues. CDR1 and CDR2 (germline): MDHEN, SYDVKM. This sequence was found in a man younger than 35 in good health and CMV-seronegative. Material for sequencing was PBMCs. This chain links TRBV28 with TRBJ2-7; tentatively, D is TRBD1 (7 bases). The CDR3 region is CARPGTVKVPGEFLAFSYEQYF. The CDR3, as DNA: TGTGCCCGCCCCGGGACAGTTAAGGTACCGGGAGAGTTTTTAGCGTTTTCTTACGAGCAGTACTTC.